This T cell receptor beta chain was recorded in a study of T cells in Graves' hyperthyroidism and ophthalmopathy. General observations from the study: Stable hyperthyroidism was told apart from ophthalmopathy by a model built on 13 V-J features.

From RNA transcripts, TCR beta CDR3 regions were amplified. The study used the HTBI primer set for a first-round RT-PCR of the TCR CDR3. Using its own MiXCR run on the multiplex PCR reads, TCRdb lists one record per CDR3 protein. The sample yields 620,000 or so distinct CDR3 sequences, 14% seen once. This clonotype was counted at least ten times. No antigen is known for it. This clonotype was sampled from a woman in her forties or fifties with Graves' ophthalmopathy. The sample comprised blood.

CDR3 loop: CAWIGQKNIQYF. Here the CDR3 DNA reads TGTGCCTGGATCGGACAGAAAAACATTCAGTACTTC. This chain links TRBV30 with TRBJ2-4; D is possibly TRBD1 (6 bases). V lost 4 bases and J 4 bases, leaving 8 bases between the germline ends. Germline V gene sequence: CDR1 GTSNPN, CDR2 SVGIG (reference sequence). The CDR3 sequence is 12 residues long.